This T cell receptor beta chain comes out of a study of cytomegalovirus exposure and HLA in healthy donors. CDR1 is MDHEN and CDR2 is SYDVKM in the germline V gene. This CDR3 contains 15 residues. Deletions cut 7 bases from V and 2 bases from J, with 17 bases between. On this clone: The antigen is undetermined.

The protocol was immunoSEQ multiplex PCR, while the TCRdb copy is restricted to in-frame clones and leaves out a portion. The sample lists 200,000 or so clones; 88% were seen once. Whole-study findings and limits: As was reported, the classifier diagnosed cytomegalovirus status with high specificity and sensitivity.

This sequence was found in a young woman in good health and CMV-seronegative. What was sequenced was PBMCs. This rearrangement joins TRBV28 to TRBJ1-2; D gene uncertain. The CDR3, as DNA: TGTGCCAGCATGGCCACGGAGCCTTCCAACTATGGCTACACCTTC. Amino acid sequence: CASMATEPSNYGYTF.